A selection of T cell receptor beta chains follows, all from one sample in a study of blood T cell repertoires in COVID-19. Assay used: immunoSEQ multiplex PCR; TCRdb lists only in-frame clones, some missing. The data contain about 260,000 clones, 85% of them seen just once; the ten biggest clones take up roughly 15%. Sequenced input: peripheral blood. These receptors were obtained from a human donor in a cohort sampled during active COVID-19. Both conserved end residues are part of each CDR3.

TRBV5-5	TRBJ2-1	16	CASSLGGYAAYNEQFF
TRBV7-9	TRBJ2-1	13	CASSLQGEGEQFF
TRBV6-5	TRBJ1-1	15	CASSPREGRLAEAFF
TRBV11-3	TRBJ2-5	17	CASSPGWAGQGQETQYF
TRBV14	TRBJ1-2	15	CASKETGAPYGGYTF
TRBV4-2	TRBJ2-1	16	CASSQDAAGGFNEQFF
TRBV19	TRBJ1-1	15	CASSIGAGEVTEAFF
TRBV28	TRBJ1-2	12	CASSPRNYGYTF
TRBV12-3/TRBV12-4	TRBJ2-7	13	CASSSHHGVEQYF
TRBV16	TRBJ2-3	16	CASSHQTSGNSDTQYF
TRBV12-3/TRBV12-4	TRBJ2-7	11	CASSRNYEQYF
TRBV28	TRBJ1-2	14	CASSSGTGNYGYTF